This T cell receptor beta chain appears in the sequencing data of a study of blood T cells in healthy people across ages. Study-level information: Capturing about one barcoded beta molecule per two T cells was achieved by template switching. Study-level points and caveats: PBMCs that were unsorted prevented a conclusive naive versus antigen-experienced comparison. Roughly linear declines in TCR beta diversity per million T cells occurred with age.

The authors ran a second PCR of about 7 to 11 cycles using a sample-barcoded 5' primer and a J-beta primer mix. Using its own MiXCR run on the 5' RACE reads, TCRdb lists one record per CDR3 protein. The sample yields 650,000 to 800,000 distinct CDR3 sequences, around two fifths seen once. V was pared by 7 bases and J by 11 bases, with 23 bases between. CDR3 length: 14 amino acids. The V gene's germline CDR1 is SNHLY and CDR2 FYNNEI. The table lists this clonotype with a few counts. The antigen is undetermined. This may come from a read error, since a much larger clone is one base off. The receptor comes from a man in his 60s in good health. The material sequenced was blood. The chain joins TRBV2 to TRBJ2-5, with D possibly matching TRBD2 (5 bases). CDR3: CASTGLAQSNEQYF. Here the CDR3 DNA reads TGTGCCAGCACGGGTCTAGCCCAAAGCAATGAGCAGTACTTC.